A selection of T cell receptor beta chains follows, all from one sample in a study of blood T cell repertoires in COVID-19. Sequenced by immunoSEQ multiplex PCR; TCRdb stores in-frame clones only, minus some. This repertoire shows 110,000 or so clones, 85% found once; its top ten account for about 12%. The sequenced material came from peripheral blood. The source of these receptors is a human donor in a cohort sampled during active COVID-19. CDR3s include the opening cysteine and the closing phenylalanine or tryptophan. A D gene is named only where the DNA matches it firmly. A clone size is listed for some rows: how often the clone was seen (once, few, many), or a class if it is expanded.

>TRBJ2-1|TRBV3-1/TRBV3-2|.|TRBD1
CASSQVTKGAGAHNEQFF
TGTGCCAGCAGCCAAGTCACGAAGGGGGCCGGGGCACACAATGAGCAGTTCTTC
>TRBJ2-1|TRBV10-3|.|.
CAINDPRTASYNEQFF
TGTGCCATCAATGATCCTCGGACAGCTTCCTACAATGAGCAGTTCTTC
>TRBJ2-1|TRBV6-2/TRBV6-3|.|.
CASSYGGHEQFF
TGTGCCAGCAGTTACGGGGGCCATGAGCAGTTCTTC
>TRBJ1-3|TRBV3-1/TRBV3-2|.|.
CASSPVNSGNTIYF
TGTGCCAGCAGCCCAGTCAACTCTGGAAACACCATATATTTT
>TRBJ2-1|TRBV7-3|.|.
CASSLNAGSSYNEQFF
TGTGCCAGCAGCTTAAACGCGGGCAGCTCCTACAATGAGCAGTTCTTC
>TRBJ2-1|TRBV6-5|.|.
CASTPAPSSYNEQFF
TGTGCCAGCACCCCAGCTCCTAGCTCCTACAATGAGCAGTTCTTC
>TRBJ1-5|TRBV28|.|.
CASRLGGNQPQHF
TGTGCCAGCAGACTGGGGGGGAATCAGCCCCAGCATTTT
>TRBJ2-3|TRBV4-1|.|.
CASSQAAASTDTQYF
TGCGCCAGCAGCCAGGCCGCGGCGAGCACAGATACGCAGTATTTT
>TRBJ1-6|TRBV6-5|.|TRBD1
CASSPWTGTNSPLHF
TGTGCCAGCAGTCCCTGGACAGGGACTAATTCACCCCTCCACTTT
>TRBJ1-5|TRBV7-9|once|.
CASSFRVEQPQHF
TGTGCCAGCAGCTTCAGGGTCGAACAGCCCCAGCATTTT
>TRBJ1-2|TRBV6-5|.|TRBD1
CASRTGTGPGYTF
TGTGCCAGCAGGACCGGGACAGGTCCCGGCTACACCTTC
>TRBJ1-2|TRBV11-2|.|.
CASSSAGGYTF
TGTGCCAGCAGCTCGGCAGGCGGCTACACCTTC
>TRBJ1-1|TRBV5-5|.|.
CASSSTGYTEAFF
TGTGCCAGCAGCTCAACAGGTTACACTGAAGCTTTCTTT
>TRBJ1-1|TRBV19|.|.
CASRGKGGHWNTEAFF
TGTGCCAGTAGAGGCAAAGGGGGACACTGGAACACTGAAGCTTTCTTT
>TRBJ2-1|TRBV5-1|.|TRBD2
CASSANLAGDNEQFF
TGCGCCAGCAGCGCCAACCTGGCGGGGGACAATGAGCAGTTCTTC
>TRBJ1-2|TRBV25-1|.|.
CASSLQGIKDGYTF
TGTGCCAGCAGTCTACAGGGTATTAAGGATGGCTATACCTTC
>TRBJ1-1|TRBV25-1|.|.
CASILENRNTEAFF
TGTGCCAGCATCTTAGAAAACAGGAACACTGAAGCTTTCTTT